These 29 T cell receptor beta chains share one sample of origin, sequenced in a study of cytomegalovirus exposure and HLA in healthy donors. PCR involved 60 Vbeta and 13 Jbeta primers. Repertoires were generated with immunoSEQ multiplex PCR, while TCRdb's copy carries only in-frame clones and drops some. The sample shows about 160,000 clones, 82% of them seen only once. Material for sequencing was PBMCs. Receptor source: a male donor in good health and CMV-seronegative.

This chain joins TRBV9 and TRBJ1-5; D is ambiguous. This CDR3 comprises 15 residues. The V gene's germline CDR1 is SGDLS and CDR2 YYNGEE. V dropped 8 bases and J dropped 2 bases, with 17 bases sitting between them. The DNA for the CDR3 is TGTGCCAGTTCCTCCGGGGTGGAAGGCAATCAGCCCCAGCATTTT. Its translation is CASSSGVEGNQPQHF. The full variable domain, its missing parts supplied by reference TRBV9 and TRBJ1-5, is DSGVTQTPKHLITATGQRVTLRCSPRSGDLSVYWYQQSLDQGLQFLIQYYNGEERAKGNILERFSAQQFPDLHSELNLSSLELGDSALYFCASSSGVEGNQPQHFGDGTRLSIL.

This clone has just a few counts. The chain recombines TRBV29-1 with TRBJ1-1, with D perhaps matching TRBD1 (5 bases). CDR3 length equals 11 residues. Germline assignment: CDR1 SQVTM and CDR2 ANQGSEA. V dropped 2 bases and J dropped 6 bases, with 7 bases sitting between them. The CDR3 protein is CSVERGSEAFF. Written as DNA, the CDR3 is TGCAGCGTTGAAAGGGGTTCTGAAGCTTTCTTT.

This clone was counted once. The chain is built from TRBV5-4 and TRBJ1-2, with D perhaps matching TRBD1 (5 bases). Trimming removed 2 bases at V and 8 bases at J, with 16 bases between. Germline V gene sequence: CDR1 SGHNT, CDR2 YYREEE (reference sequence). The CDR3 totals 14 residues. CDR3 nucleotides: TGTGCCAGCAGCTTCCAGGGTCCTTTCCTAGGCTACACCTTC. Amino acids: CASSFQGPFLGYTF.

The chain is built from TRBV19 and TRBJ1-1; 8 nucleotides align to TRBD1. After removal of 3 bases from V and 0 bases from J, the junction contained 0 bases not matched to a gene. In germline, CDR1 is LNHDA, CDR2 SQIVND (reference sequence). The CDR3 runs 14 residues. The CDR3 DNA sequence: TGTGCCAGTAGTATGACAGGGGTGAACACTGAAGCTTTCTTT. Translated: CASSMTGVNTEAFF.

J is TRBJ2-5 and V is TRBV15, with D possibly TRBD1 on 6 matching bases. Gene TRBJ2-7 matches the end of the DNA better, so the J call may be wrong. Germline V gene sequence: CDR1 LNHNV, CDR2 YYDKDF (reference sequence). This CDR3 comprises 14 residues. The CDR3 DNA reads as TGTGCCACCAGCCAGACAGGTAGAGACTACGAGCAGTACTTC. It specifies CATSQTGRDYEQYF.

This clone has just one count. The chain combines TRBV5-4 with TRBJ2-2; D ambiguous. This CDR3 region has 15 residues. Germline V gene sequence: CDR1 SGHNT, CDR2 YYREEE (reference sequence). The V gene lost 0 bases and the J gene lost 1 base, with 7 bases spanning the gap. The CDR3 sequence: CASSLDRWNTGELFF. The CDR3 region has the DNA TGTGCCAGCAGCTTGGACAGATGGAACACCGGGGAGCTGTTTTTT.

The V and J genes are TRBV7-6 and TRBJ2-3, with TRBD1 matching over 7 bases. This CDR3 has 15 amino acids. Germline loops: CDR1 SGHVS, CDR2 FNYEAQ. The V and J ends lost 1 base and 7 bases, in that order; junction bases with no gene match: 8. DNA of the CDR3: TGTGCCAGCAGCTTAGGTGGGGACAGTGGACATACGCAGTATTTT. This codes for CASSLGGDSGHTQYF.

The chain employs TRBV7-9 and TRBJ2-7; D is possibly TRBD1 (6 bases). Trimming left V 1 base short and J 3 bases short, with 16 bases between. Germline assignment: CDR1 SEHNR and CDR2 FQNEAQ (reference sequence). This CDR3 has 16 residues. Here the CDR3 DNA reads TGTGCCAGCAGCTTAGGATCCAGGGGCCGGGGCTACGAGCAGTACTTC. Translation gives CASSLGSRGRGYEQYF. Combining the CDR3 with reference TRBV7-9 and TRBJ2-7 gives the whole variable domain DTGVSQNPRHKITKRGQNVTFRCDPISEHNRLYWYRQTLGQGPEFLTYFQNEAQLEKSRLLSDRFSAERPKGSFSTLEIQRTEQGDSAMYLCASSLGSRGRGYEQYFGPGTRLTVT.

CDR3 sequence: CASSLQGYQPQHF. The CDR3 coding sequence is TGTGCCAGCAGTTTACAGGGTTATCAGCCCCAGCATTTT. The V call is TRBV27, the J call TRBJ1-5; TRBD1 is a possible D gene (5 bases). The germline CDR1 and CDR2 sequences are MNHEY and SMNVEV (reference sequence). V lost 2 bases and J lost 5, with 7 bases in between. The CDR3 consists of 13 residues.

The V call is TRBV5-1, the J call TRBJ2-7, with D maybe TRBD2 (5 bases). CDR3 length: 16 amino acids. Germline V gene data show CDR1 as SGHRS and CDR2 as YFSETQ. The V end was cut by 4 bases, the J end by 2 bases, with 19 bases between. The CDR3 sequence: CASSLSTRDGTYEQYF. In DNA form, the CDR3 reads TGCGCCAGCAGCCTATCGACGAGGGATGGGACCTACGAGCAGTACTTC.

The chain combines TRBV28 with TRBJ2-2; no firm D call. Deletions cut 10 bases from V and 2 bases from J, with 14 bases between. Germline V gives CDR1 MDHEN, CDR2 SYDVKM. The CDR3 spans 14 residues. CDR3 sequence: CATLKSLNTGELFF. CDR3 nucleotide sequence: TGTGCCACCCTTAAGTCCCTAAACACCGGGGAGCTGTTTTTT.

This clone was seen a few times. This chain links TRBV27 with TRBJ2-7; 8 bases are a match to TRBD2. Per germline, CDR1 MNHEY and CDR2 SMNVEV (reference sequence). V was clipped by 6 bases and J by 2 bases; unmatched bases: 3. CDR3 length: 13 amino acids. The CDR3 DNA follows: TGTGCCAGCAGGGGACTAGGGACCTACGAGCAGTACTTC. It encodes CASRGLGTYEQYF.

The chain combines TRBV5-1 with TRBJ2-3; 7 nucleotides match TRBD2. The V gene's germline CDR1 is SGHRS and CDR2 YFSETQ. With V trimmed by 0 bases and J by 1 base, 5 bases remained unmatched. The CDR3 is 16 amino acids. CDR3: CASSLASGGGTDTQYF. In DNA, the CDR3 is TGCGCCAGCAGCTTGGCCTCGGGGGGTGGCACAGATACGCAGTATTTT.

This chain uses TRBV13 with TRBJ1-2; no clear D. Trimming removed 0 bases at V and 8 bases at J, with 16 bases between. The CDR3 sequence is 15 residues long. The germline CDR1 and CDR2 sequences are PRHDT and FYEKMQ (reference sequence). This CDR3 reads CASSLGRLGGGGYTF. The DNA of the CDR3 is TGTGCCAGCAGCTTAGGCCGTCTGGGAGGTGGAGGCTACACCTTC.

The rearrangement joins TRBV9 to TRBJ1-3; 9 bases map to TRBD1. Germline V gene sequence: CDR1 SGDLS, CDR2 YYNGEE. J was trimmed by 0 bases and V by 2 bases; bases with no gene match: 3. The CDR3 is 16 residues long. CDR3 protein: CASSVGQGTSGNTIYF. The CDR3 DNA follows: TGTGCCAGCAGCGTGGGACAGGGAACCTCTGGAAACACCATATATTTT.

The chain uses TRBV30 and TRBJ2-3, with D maybe TRBD2 (6 bases). The germline V and J ends were trimmed by 1 base and 1 base, with 15 bases remaining between them. Looked up from germline, CDR1 is GTSNPN and CDR2 is SVGIG (reference sequence). The CDR3 consists of 16 residues. The CDR3 reads CAWSGWRAGGTDTQYF. CDR3 coding DNA: TGTGCCTGGAGTGGATGGAGGGCCGGGGGCACAGATACGCAGTATTTT.

This clone appeared a few times. The V call is TRBV6-5, the J call TRBJ1-5; TRBD1 matches at 7 bases. In germline, CDR1 is MNHEY, CDR2 SVGAGI. Trimming removed 5 bases from V and 2 bases from J; junction bases left unmatched: 6. The CDR3 is made up of 15 amino acids. DNA for the CDR3: TGTGCCAGCAGTCCTCGACAGGGCGGCAATCAGCCCCAGCATTTT. As protein: CASSPRQGGNQPQHF.

The chain has TRBV10-1 and TRBJ1-5, with D perhaps TRBD1 (6 bases). Trimming took off 3 bases at V and 6 bases at J, with 9 bases between the two ends. This CDR3 has 13 amino acids. Germline CDR1 is WNHNN and CDR2 is SYGVQD (reference sequence). The CDR3 sequence is CASSEDRTQPQHF. CDR3 nucleotides: TGCGCCAGCAGTGAAGACAGGACTCAGCCCCAGCATTTT.

The V call is TRBV7-9, the J call TRBJ1-3, with 8 bases that match TRBD1. The V gene's germline CDR1 is SEHNR and CDR2 FQNEAQ (reference sequence). This CDR3 spans 16 amino acids. V lost 3 bases, J lost 6 bases, and 10 bases stayed unmatched. CDR3 residues: CASSFLGQGKKNTIYF. In DNA form, the CDR3 reads TGTGCCAGCAGCTTTCTCGGACAGGGAAAAAAAAACACCATATATTTT.

The CDR3 sequence is CASSPETVGEQFF. The DNA for the CDR3 is TGTGCCAGCTCACCTGAGACTGTAGGTGAGCAGTTCTTC. The chain uses TRBV18 and TRBJ2-1; no firm D call. V lost 3 bases to trimming and J lost 9 bases, with 12 bases between them. This CDR3 has 13 amino acids. CDR1 and CDR2 from the germline V gene are KGHSH and LQKENI.

The chain's CDR3 is CAWRRGSSPNTGELFF. CDR3 nucleotide sequence: TGTGCCTGGAGACGCGGGAGTTCCCCGAACACCGGGGAGCTGTTTTTT. The V call is TRBV30, the J call TRBJ2-2; 7 nucleotides align to TRBD2. The CDR3 extends over 16 amino acids. With 3 bases clipped from V and 0 bases from J, the junction kept 7 bases outside the gene matches. CDR1 GTSNPN and CDR2 SVGIG come from the germline V gene (reference sequence).

This clone turned up a few times. The gene calls are TRBV27 and TRBJ1-5, with a weak D call TRBD1 (6 bases). Germline CDR1 reads MNHEY; CDR2 reads SMNVEV (reference sequence). The V gene lost 4 bases and the J gene lost 4 bases, with 8 bases spanning the gap. This CDR3 region has 13 residues. The CDR3 is CASSSRGNQPQHF. CDR3 DNA: TGTGCCAGCAGTTCAAGGGGGAATCAGCCCCAGCATTTT.

The V call is TRBV28, the J call TRBJ2-1; D unresolved. The CDR3 is 11 residues long. Germline V gene sequence: CDR1 MDHEN, CDR2 SYDVKM. Trimming took 6 bases from V and 10 from J, leaving 10 bases between them. CDR3 amino acids: CASRNQIEQFF. In DNA, the CDR3 is TGTGCCAGCAGAAATCAGATAGAGCAGTTCTTC.

This rearrangement joins TRBV2 to TRBJ2-1; no firm D call. The length of the CDR3 is 17 residues. The ends were cut back, 1 base at V and 0 bases at J, with 13 bases in the middle. Per the germline V gene, CDR1 is SNHLY and CDR2 is FYNNEI. CDR3 sequence: CASSEELSVSSYNEQFF. DNA of the CDR3: TGTGCCAGCAGTGAAGAACTGTCGGTTAGCTCCTACAATGAGCAGTTCTTC. Based on the CDR3 plus reference TRBV2 and TRBJ2-1, the full variable domain is EPEVTQTPSHQVTQMGQEVILRCVPISNHLYFYWYRQILGQKVEFLVSFYNNEISEKSEIFDDQFSVERPDGSNFTLKIRSTKLEDSAMYFCASSEELSVSSYNEQFFGPGTRLTVL.

A single count supports this clone. This chain links TRBV9 with TRBJ2-1; the D gene is possibly TRBD2 (6 bases). This CDR3 region has 17 residues. CDR1 and CDR2 from the germline V gene are SGDLS and YYNGEE. Trimming pared 0 bases from V and 9 bases from J, leaving 22 bases between. The CDR3 nucleotides are TGTGCCAGCAGCGTAGATCAGAGCGGGCCCCGGCAGGGTGAGCAGTTCTTC. It encodes CASSVDQSGPRQGEQFF.

This clone was found a few times. The chain employs TRBV5-1 and TRBJ2-5, with 7 bases that match TRBD2. Germline V gene sequence: CDR1 SGHRS, CDR2 YFSETQ. CDR3 length: 13 residues. Unmatched junction bases numbered 5, after V lost 4 bases and J lost 5 bases. CDR3: CASSPTSSETQYF. The CDR3 coding sequence is TGCGCCAGCAGCCCGACTAGCTCCGAGACCCAGTACTTC. The full variable domain, its missing parts supplied by reference TRBV5-1 and TRBJ2-5, is KAGVTQTPRYLIKTRGQQVTLSCSPISGHRSVSWYQQTPGQGLQFLFEYFSETQRNKGNFPGRFSGRQFSNSRSEMNVSTLELGDSALYLCASSPTSSETQYFGPGTRLLVL.

CDR3 nucleotides: TGTGCCAGCAGCCATGGGAGGGGCATGGAAGCTTTCTTT. This codes for CASSHGRGMEAFF. This chain uses TRBV7-9 with TRBJ1-1; TRBD1 might be the D (5 bases). Trimming pared 5 bases from V and 8 bases from J, leaving 15 bases between. CDR1 SEHNR and CDR2 FQNEAQ come from the germline V gene (reference sequence). The CDR3 covers 13 residues.

The rearrangement uses TRBV5-5 and TRBJ1-1, with TRBD1 matching over 10 bases. Germline CDR1 reads SGHKS; CDR2 reads YYEKEE (reference sequence). V lost 4 bases, J lost 1 base, and 7 bases stayed unmatched. This CDR3 spans 16 amino acids. Here the CDR3 reads CASSRRQGAGNTEAFF. The CDR3 DNA is TGTGCCAGCAGCCGCAGACAGGGGGCAGGGAACACTGAAGCTTTCTTT.

This rearrangement joins TRBV2 to TRBJ2-2; 7 nucleotides agree with TRBD2. The junction had 11 bases not matched to a gene; V was cut back by 7 bases and J by 6 bases. Germline CDR1 reads SNHLY; CDR2 reads FYNNEI. The CDR3 sequence is 15 residues long. CDR3: CASTLKAGAPGELFF. In nucleotides, the CDR3 is TGTGCCAGCACTCTAAAGGCGGGAGCCCCCGGGGAGCTGTTTTTT.